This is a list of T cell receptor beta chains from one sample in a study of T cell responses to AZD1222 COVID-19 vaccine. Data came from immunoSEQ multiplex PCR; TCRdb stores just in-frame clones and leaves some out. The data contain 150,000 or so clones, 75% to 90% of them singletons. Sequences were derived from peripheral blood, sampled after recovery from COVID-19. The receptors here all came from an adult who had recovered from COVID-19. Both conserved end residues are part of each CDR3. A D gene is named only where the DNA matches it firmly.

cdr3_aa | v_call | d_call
CASSPTGVYGYTF | TRBV28 | TRBD1
CASSQARGTRVSGNTIYF | TRBV4-2 | NA
CASSRGDRGRNTEAFF | TRBV19 | TRBD1
CASSLGGIGLGETQYF | TRBV7-7 | NA
CAISESSGLAGVNEQFF | TRBV10-3 | TRBD2
CASSTLGGMNTEAFF | TRBV28 | NA
CASSREGGSLRGYTF | TRBV3-1/TRBV3-2 | NA
CASSERSHGTGIYNEQFF | TRBV9 | TRBD1
CATGTGSYNEQFF | TRBV24-1 | TRBD1
CASSLMDMAEAFF | TRBV5-1 | NA
CASSPSGTGNEKLFF | TRBV4-1 | TRBD1
CASSSLQGSSEKLFF | TRBV28 | NA
CASSAGGGYGYTF | TRBV2 | NA
CAIRDERQGSLIGELFF | TRBV10-3 | TRBD1
CASSLARGTEAFF | TRBV7-6 | NA
CASRISGGHTEAFF | TRBV7-8 | TRBD1
CASSLSPEGGVVAYGYTF | TRBV7-7 | NA
CASRSGRVGELFF | TRBV28 | NA
CASSVAQSTGELFF | TRBV9 | NA
CASSQQGASTEAFF | TRBV9 | TRBD1
CASSEYGTPAGNQPQHF | TRBV5-6 | NA
CASSDGLAGGAQETQYF | TRBV5-6 | TRBD2
CASSLGPGTPTYEQYF | TRBV5-6 | NA
CASSVTLGDTIYF | TRBV9 | NA
CASSSHLTLNSPLHF | TRBV5-6 | NA
CASSLVAEEQFF | TRBV7-9 | NA
CASSQERGTYQPQHF | TRBV4-1 | NA
CASSSRLTGPNEQFF | TRBV27 | TRBD1
CASSPPAGPYEQYF | TRBV28 | NA
CASSDQGQGLSEQFF | TRBV2 | NA
CASSRTLRNNEQFF | TRBV28 | NA
CARSPGTGDSLTYEQYF | TRBV7-5 | NA
CASSRTGGTEAFF | TRBV6-5 | TRBD1
CASSRWTGGTDTQYF | TRBV18 | TRBD1
CATSTGGQANTGELFF | TRBV15 | TRBD1
CASSPQGNRDQPQHF | TRBV18 | NA
CASSQRTLAGEGTDTQYF | TRBV4-3 | TRBD2
CASSYMGRENTEAFF | TRBV28 | NA
CASTRQGSQGGYTF | TRBV6-6 | TRBD1
CASSPPGQGFEQYF | TRBV18 | TRBD1
CASSVNVGPYEQYF | TRBV9 | NA
CASRGQSNQPQHF | TRBV6-5 | TRBD1
CASSIAPGGLAYGYTF | TRBV19 | NA
CASGAVGGTWQYF | TRBV19 | NA
CASSEGTGQWDTQYF | TRBV2 | TRBD1
CASSALTGTERSAYNEQFF | TRBV6-1 | TRBD1
CASSLPSGGSYNEQFF | TRBV6-2/TRBV6-3 | TRBD2
CATSFPKGDTQYF | TRBV15 | NA
CASSIHRDRVYGYTF | TRBV19 | TRBD1
CASSESAGAISGYTF | TRBV2 | NA